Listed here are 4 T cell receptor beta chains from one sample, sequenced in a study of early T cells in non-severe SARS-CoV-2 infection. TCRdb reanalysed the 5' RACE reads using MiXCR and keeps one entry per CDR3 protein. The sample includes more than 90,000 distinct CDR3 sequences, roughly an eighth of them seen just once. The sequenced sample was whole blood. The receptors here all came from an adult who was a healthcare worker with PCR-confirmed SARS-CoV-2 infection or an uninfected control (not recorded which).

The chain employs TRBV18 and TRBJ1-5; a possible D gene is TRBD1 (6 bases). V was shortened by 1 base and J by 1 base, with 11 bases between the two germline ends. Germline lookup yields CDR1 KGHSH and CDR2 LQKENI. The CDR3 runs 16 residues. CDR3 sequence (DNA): TGTGCCAGCTCACCACGTGAACAGGGAAGCAATCAGCCCCAGCATTTT. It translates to CASSPREQGSNQPQHF. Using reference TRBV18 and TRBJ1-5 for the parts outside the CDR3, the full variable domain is NAGVMQNPRHLVRRRGQEARLRCSPMKGHSHVYWYRQLPEEGLKFMVYLQKENIIDESGMPKERFSAEFPKEGPSILRIQQVVRGDSAAYFCASSPREQGSNQPQHFGDGTRLSIL.

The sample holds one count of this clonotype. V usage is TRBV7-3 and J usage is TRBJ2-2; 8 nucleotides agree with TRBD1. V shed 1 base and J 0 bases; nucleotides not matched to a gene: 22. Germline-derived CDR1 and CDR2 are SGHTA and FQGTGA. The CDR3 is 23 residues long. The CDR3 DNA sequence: TGTGCCAGCAGCTTAAATCTTGGCCCACCGCTAGAAGGACAGGGCTCGAACACCGGGGAGCTGTTTTTT. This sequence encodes CASSLNLGPPLEGQGSNTGELFF.

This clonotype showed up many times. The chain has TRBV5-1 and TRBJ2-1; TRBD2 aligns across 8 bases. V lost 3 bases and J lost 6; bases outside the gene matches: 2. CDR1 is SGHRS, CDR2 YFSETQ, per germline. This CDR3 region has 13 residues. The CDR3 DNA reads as TGCGCCAGCAGCTGGACTAGCTTCAATGAGCAGTTCTTC. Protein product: CASSWTSFNEQFF.

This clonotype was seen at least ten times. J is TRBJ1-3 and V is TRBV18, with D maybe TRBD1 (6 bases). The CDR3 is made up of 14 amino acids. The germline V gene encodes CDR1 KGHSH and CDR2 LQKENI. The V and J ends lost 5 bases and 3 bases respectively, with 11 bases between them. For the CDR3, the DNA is TGTGCCAGCTCAGTATACAGGGATGGAAACACCATATATTTT. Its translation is CASSVYRDGNTIYF.